Listed below are T cell receptor beta chains from one sample, sequenced in a study of response to subunit inactivated influenza vaccine. TCRdb processed the RT-PCR reads anew with MiXCR; each CDR3 protein has one entry. Among fewer than 550,000 distinct CDR3 sequences listed, about 25% were seen once. Sequenced here: CD4+ T cells sorted from PBMCs, sampled approximately 5 days after vaccination. Receptors originate from a man aged 50 to 60 who received an inactivated influenza vaccine. CDR3s include the opening cysteine and the closing phenylalanine or tryptophan. The order of the fields is V gene, J gene, D gene, clone size, CDR3 protein, CDR3 DNA. The D gene is left open where the match is weak. The size entry is marked missing in some rows and otherwise reads once, few, many or a size class.

>TRBV24-1|TRBJ2-1|.|.
CATSDLGQARRDEQFF
TGTGCCACCAGTGACCTGGGGCAGGCGCGGAGGGATGAGCAGTTCTTC
>TRBV11-2|TRBJ2-7|TRBD2|few
CASSLASGLAGSYEQYF
TGTGCCAGCAGCTTAGCCTCGGGACTAGCGGGCTCCTACGAGCAGTACTTC
>TRBV5-6|TRBJ1-1|.|few
CASSLGLGVGTEAFF
TGTGCCAGCAGCTTGGGGCTGGGAGTGGGCACTGAAGCTTTCTTT
>TRBV2|TRBJ1-1|.|.
CASSEAGEAFF
TGTGCCAGCAGTGAGGCAGGAGAAGCTTTCTTT
>TRBV12-3/TRBV12-4|TRBJ1-3|TRBD1|few
CASSDRADGNTIYF
TGTGCCAGCAGTGACAGGGCAGATGGAAACACCATATATTTT
>TRBV6-5|TRBJ2-5|.|few
CASSSQRRETQYF
TGTGCCAGCAGTTCCCAGCGGAGAGAGACCCAGTACTTC
>TRBV20-1|TRBJ1-1|.|few
CSANAQGVAPEAFF
TGCAGTGCTAATGCACAGGGAGTAGCCCCTGAAGCTTTCTTT
>TRBV20-1|TRBJ2-7|.|.
CSAEGLSYEQYF
TGCAGTGCTGAGGGACTCTCCTACGAGCAGTACTTC
>TRBV2|TRBJ2-4|TRBD2|.
CASSEGGTRSIQYF
TGTGCCAGCAGTGAAGGGGGGACTAGAAGCATTCAGTACTTC
>TRBV18|TRBJ2-3|.|.
CASSLEVADTQYF
TGTGCCAGCTCACTTGAAGTCGCAGATACGCAGTATTTT
>TRBV7-2|TRBJ1-6|TRBD1|.
CASSLERGRGPLHF
TGTGCCAGCAGCTTAGAGAGGGGGCGAGGACCCCTCCACTTT
>TRBV7-9|TRBJ2-3|.|.
CASSQIADTQYF
TGTGCCAGCAGCCAGATAGCAGATACGCAGTATTTT
>TRBV4-2|TRBJ2-2|.|few
CASSQVGGHGELFF
TGTGCCAGCAGCCAAGTTGGCGGGCACGGGGAGCTGTTTTTT
>TRBV7-3|TRBJ2-1|TRBD2|.
CASSPSGLAGYEQFF
TGTGCCAGCAGCCCATCGGGACTAGCGGGATATGAGCAGTTCTTC
>TRBV27|TRBJ2-7|TRBD1|.
CASSDRWDSYEQYF
TGTGCCAGCTCGGACAGGTGGGACTCCTACGAGCAGTACTTC
>TRBV12-3/TRBV12-4|TRBJ2-2|TRBD1|few
CASKSQGATTGELFF
TGTGCCAGCAAATCACAGGGGGCGACCACCGGGGAGCTGTTTTTT
>TRBV7-6|TRBJ2-1|.|.
CASSWGEGDEQFF
TGTGCCAGCAGCTGGGGGGAAGGGGATGAGCAGTTCTTC
>TRBV4-1|TRBJ2-1|.|few
CASSQVERDNEQFF
TGCGCCAGCAGCCAAGTAGAAAGAGACAATGAGCAGTTCTTC
>TRBV6-5|TRBJ1-1|.|few
CASSYSKQRNTEAFF
TGTGCCAGCAGTTACTCGAAACAGCGGAACACTGAAGCTTTCTTT
>TRBV6-1|TRBJ1-4|TRBD1|few
CASRRQGTARNEKLFF
TGTGCCAGCAGACGACAGGGGACAGCTAGAAATGAAAAACTGTTTTTT
>TRBV7-9|TRBJ1-6|TRBD1|.
CASSLSDRGLSPLHF
TGTGCCAGCAGCTTATCTGACAGGGGCCTATCACCCCTCCACTTT
>TRBV5-1|TRBJ2-3|TRBD2|.
CASSPGLDMYAVTQYF
TGCGCCAGCAGCCCAGGACTAGATATGTATGCAGTTACGCAGTATTTT
>TRBV6-2/TRBV6-3|TRBJ2-1|.|few
CASSSRTTGLGGYNEQFF
TGTGCCAGCAGTTCACGAACCACCGGACTGGGTGGGTACAATGAGCAGTTCTTC
>TRBV12-3/TRBV12-4|TRBJ2-1|.|.
CASSLDLRAYNEQFF
TGTGCCAGCAGTTTAGACCTCAGGGCTTACAATGAGCAGTTCTTC
>TRBV5-1|TRBJ2-1|.|many
CASSLGAGGEQFF
TGTGCCAGCAGCTTAGGGGCAGGCGGTGAGCAGTTCTTC
>TRBV4-3|TRBJ2-7|.|few
CASSRGVNSLYEQYF
TGCGCCAGCAGCCGAGGGGTCAATTCTTTGTACGAGCAGTACTTC
>TRBV20-1|TRBJ2-7|.|.
CSARGSGTKSSYEQYF
TGCAGTGCTAGAGGGTCTGGGACCAAGAGCTCCTACGAGCAGTACTTC
>TRBV12-3/TRBV12-4|TRBJ2-2|.|few
CASSFTDRNTGELFF
TGTGCCAGCAGTTTCACAGACCGGAACACCGGGGAGCTGTTTTTT
>TRBV11-2|TRBJ1-1|TRBD1|few
CASRAGQGAITEAFF
TGTGCCAGCAGAGCGGGACAGGGGGCAATCACTGAAGCTTTCTTT
>TRBV29-1|TRBJ2-3|.|.
CSVDGAGLTDTQYF
TGCAGCGTTGATGGGGCAGGGCTCACAGATACGCAGTATTTT
>TRBV24-1|TRBJ1-2|.|.
CATSRVADYGYTF
TGTGCCACCAGTCGGGTGGCAGACTATGGCTACACCTTC
>TRBV6-1|TRBJ1-5|.|.
CASSTRQTQPQHF
TGTGCCAGCAGCACTAGACAGACTCAGCCCCAGCATTTT
>TRBV12-3/TRBV12-4|TRBJ2-2|.|many
CASSLGSSNTGELFF
TGTGCCAGCAGTTTGGGCAGCTCGAACACCGGGGAGCTGTTTTTT
>TRBV6-5|TRBJ2-1|TRBD2|.
CASTVLAGVRDEQFF
TGTGCCAGCACTGTACTAGCGGGGGTCCGCGATGAGCAGTTCTTC
>TRBV20-1|TRBJ2-7|TRBD2|.
CSANPFSGGTSSYEQYF
TGCAGTGCTAACCCTTTTAGCGGGGGGACGAGCTCCTACGAGCAGTACTTC
>TRBV6-1|TRBJ2-3|.|.
CASSPGNRVVGTDTQYF
TGTGCCAGCAGTCCTGGAAACAGGGTAGTCGGTACAGATACGCAGTATTTT
>TRBV4-3|TRBJ2-3|.|few
CASSPRMADTQYF
TGCGCCAGCAGCCCAAGAATGGCAGATACGCAGTATTTT
>TRBV11-2|TRBJ2-3|.|.
CASRVGYSTDTQYF
TGTGCCTCCAGGGTTGGCTATTCCACAGATACGCAGTATTTT
>TRBV10-1|TRBJ2-1|.|few
CASSANRKSNNEQFF
TGCGCCAGCAGTGCGAATAGAAAATCAAACAATGAGCAGTTCTTC
>TRBV21-1|TRBJ2-2|.|.
CASSKAGGLSTGELFF
TGTGCCAGCAGCAAAGCGGGGGGTCTGTCCACCGGGGAGCTGTTTTTT
>TRBV18|TRBJ1-5|.|few
CASSLQENQPQHF
TGTGCCAGCTCACTCCAGGAAAATCAGCCCCAGCATTTT
>TRBV7-9|TRBJ2-6|TRBD2|many
CASSPGTRGSGANVLTF
TGTGCCAGCAGCCCCGGGACTAGGGGCTCGGGGGCCAACGTCCTGACTTTC
>TRBV14|TRBJ1-3|.|once
CASSPMAGGNTIYF
TGTGCCAGCAGCCCGATGGCGGGAGGAAACACCATATATTTT
>TRBV20-1|TRBJ1-3|.|.
CSARSGDHSGNTIYF
TGCAGTGCTAGATCTGGAGACCACTCTGGAAACACCATATATTTT
>TRBV5-6|TRBJ2-5|TRBD1|.
CASSWTGGVSETQYF
TGTGCCAGCAGCTGGACAGGGGGCGTTTCGGAGACCCAGTACTTC
>TRBV29-1|TRBJ1-1|.|many
CSVAGRLNTEAFF
TGCAGCGTTGCGGGCAGATTGAACACTGAAGCTTTCTTT
>TRBV7-2|TRBJ2-5|.|.
CASSLGGVNQETQYF
TGTGCCAGCAGCTTAGGAGGGGTTAACCAAGAGACCCAGTACTTC
>TRBV5-1|TRBJ2-6|.|.
CASSNPGEGRPSGANVLTF
TGCGCCAGCAGCAATCCAGGGGAGGGGAGACCCTCTGGGGCCAACGTCCTGACTTTC
>TRBV3-1|TRBJ1-5|.|.
CASSQFNQPQHF
TGTGCCAGCAGCCAATTTAATCAGCCCCAGCATTTT
>TRBV28|TRBJ2-1|TRBD2|.
CASSSLEAGSYNEQFF
TGTGCCAGCAGTTCTTTAGAAGCGGGATCTTACAATGAGCAGTTCTTC
>TRBV25-1|TRBJ2-3|.|.
CASSGPGASGTQYF
TGTGCCAGCAGCGGCCCCGGGGCGAGCGGTACGCAGTATTTT
>TRBV6-2/TRBV6-3|TRBJ2-1|TRBD2|few
CASGGAAGGTLTSSYNEQFF
TGTGCCAGCGGAGGGGCAGCGGGAGGCACCCTTACTAGCTCCTACAATGAGCAGTTCTTC
>TRBV6-1|TRBJ2-7|TRBD1|.
CASSRAGTGNEQYF
TGTGCCAGCAGTCGGGCCGGGACAGGGAACGAGCAGTACTTC
>TRBV29-1|TRBJ1-1|.|few
CSVDLHGNTEAFF
TGCAGCGTTGACTTACACGGGAACACTGAAGCTTTCTTT
>TRBV4-3|TRBJ2-3|.|few
CASSQDGSRGVSDTQYF
TGCGCCAGCAGCCAAGATGGGTCGCGGGGCGTGTCAGATACGCAGTATTTT
>TRBV20-1|TRBJ1-6|TRBD1|.
CSAARQGRPLHF
TGCAGTGCTGCCCGACAGGGGAGACCCCTCCACTTT
>TRBV5-1|TRBJ2-3|TRBD2|few
CASKGLAGALTQYF
TGCGCCAGCAAGGGACTAGCGGGGGCTCTTACGCAGTATTTT
>TRBV6-5|TRBJ2-1|.|few
CASSFGASYNEQFF
TGTGCCAGCAGTTTCGGGGCCTCCTACAATGAGCAGTTCTTC
>TRBV27|TRBJ2-1|.|.
CASRNYDEQFF
TGTGCCAGCAGGAACTACGATGAGCAGTTCTTC
>TRBV12-3/TRBV12-4|TRBJ2-4|TRBD1|.
CASSRGQGARYF
TGTGCCAGCAGTCGCGGACAGGGGGCGCGGTACTTC